The 8 T cell receptor beta chains presented below share a single source sample, sequenced in a study of blood T cell repertoires in COVID-19. Profiling relied on immunoSEQ multiplex PCR, and the TCRdb table lists in-frame clones only, not all of them. The repertoire includes some 300,000 clones, around four fifths of them detected once, and about 4% sits in the top ten. Sequenced sample: peripheral blood. The receptors were gathered from a woman aged 45 to 65 with active or convalescent COVID-19.

The chain is built from TRBV27 and TRBJ2-2, with 8 bases fitting TRBD2. CDR3 length: 16 residues. Germline trimming cut 3 bases from V and 4 bases from J; bases unmatched to any gene: 7. CDR1 MNHEY and CDR2 SMNVEV come from the germline V gene (reference sequence). The CDR3 here is CASSLFSGIGTGELFF. The DNA for the CDR3 is TGTGCCAGCAGTTTGTTTAGCGGGATAGGCACCGGGGAGCTGTTTTTT.

The chain recombines TRBV10-3 with TRBJ1-6; D remains unclear. This CDR3 is 15 amino acids long. Per germline, CDR1 ENHRY and CDR2 SYGVKD. V lost 3 bases, J lost 5 bases, and 11 bases lay in between. The CDR3, as DNA: TGTGCCATCAGTGACCTTGGCGGAAATAATTCACCCCTCCACTTT. It codes for CAISDLGGNNSPLHF.

This clone was seen once. The chain links TRBV3-1 (or the pseudogene TRBV3-2) to TRBJ2-2, with 11 bases identical to TRBD2. The CDR3 contains 17 residues. Trimming took 4 bases from V and 6 from J; bases not matched to a gene: 10. Germline CDR1 reads LGHDT; CDR2 reads YNNKEL (reference sequence). The DNA of the CDR3 is TGTGCCAGCAGCCCCGAACAGAGACTAGCGGGACCCGGGGAGCTGTTTTTT. This translates into CASSPEQRLAGPGELFF.

This clone was counted only a few times. The chain has TRBV18 and TRBJ2-1; 12 bases are a match to TRBD1. Unmatched junction bases numbered 10, after V lost 8 bases and J lost 5 bases. The CDR3 extends over 16 amino acids. Germline CDR1 reads KGHSH; CDR2 reads LQKENI. The CDR3 reads CASTTLGQGAHNEQFF. The DNA of the CDR3 is TGTGCCAGCACTACCTTGGGACAGGGGGCCCACAATGAGCAGTTCTTC. Looking up the rest from reference TRBV18 and TRBJ2-1 gives the full variable domain: NAGVMQNPRHLVRRRGQEARLRCSPMKGHSHVYWYRQLPEEGLKFMVYLQKENIIDESGMPKERFSAEFPKEGPSILRIQQVVRGDSAAYFCASTTLGQGAHNEQFFGPGTRLTVL.

V is TRBV9 and J is TRBJ2-3; 11 positions match TRBD2. The CDR3 totals 17 residues. V shed 0 bases and J 0 bases; nucleotides not matched to a gene: 3. The germline CDR1 and CDR2 sequences are SGDLS and YYNGEE. The CDR3 DNA reads as TGTGCCAGCAGCGTAGGTAGGACTAGCGGGAGCACAGATACGCAGTATTTT. Amino acids: CASSVGRTSGSTDTQYF.

The gene calls are TRBV7-8 and TRBJ1-5; 9 bases agree with TRBD1. The V gene's germline CDR1 is SGHVS and CDR2 FQNEAQ. The CDR3 has 15 residues. Trimming removed 5 bases from V and 4 bases from J; junction bases left unmatched: 6. CDR3 in DNA: TGTGCCAGCAGCCCAGGGACAGGGTTGAATCAGCCCCAGCATTTT. This codes for CASSPGTGLNQPQHF.

V usage is TRBV6-1 and J usage is TRBJ2-1; a weak D match, TRBD2 (6 bases). The CDR3 has 16 amino acids. V dropped 0 bases and J dropped 3 bases, with 12 bases sitting between them. The germline V gene has CDR1 MNHNS and CDR2 SASEGT. The DNA of the CDR3 is TGTGCCAGCAGTGAAGCGATAGGGACTCTCTACAATGAGCAGTTCTTC. Protein product: CASSEAIGTLYNEQFF.

The rearrangement links TRBV28 to TRBJ1-1; D remains unclear. V lost 1 base to trimming and J lost 5 bases, with 8 bases between them. The CDR3 extends over 13 amino acids. Germline loops: CDR1 MDHEN, CDR2 SYDVKM. CDR3 DNA sequence: TGTGCCAGCAGTTTATTAAGGAGAACTGAAGCTTTCTTT. The encoded protein is CASSLLRRTEAFF.